This TCR beta chain was documented in a study of early T cells in non-severe SARS-CoV-2 infection. In the library, individual cDNA molecules carried attached unique molecular identifiers. TCRdb itself ran the 5' RACE reads through MiXCR, one entry per CDR3 protein. This table holds around 94,000 distinct CDR3 sequences, less than 15% found once. The table lists this clonotype with a few counts. The source of this sequence is an adult who was a healthcare worker with PCR-confirmed SARS-CoV-2 infection or an uninfected control (not recorded which). The specimen sequenced was whole blood.

The CDR3 reads CASSWGIDYEQYF. The CDR3 DNA follows: TGTGCCAGCAGCTGGGGTATAGACTACGAGCAGTACTTC. This sequence joins TRBV3-1 and TRBJ2-7; D is unresolved. Germline CDR1 LGHDT, CDR2 YNNKEL (reference sequence). The ends were cut back, 5 bases at V and 3 bases at J, with 11 bases in the middle. The CDR3 spans 13 residues.